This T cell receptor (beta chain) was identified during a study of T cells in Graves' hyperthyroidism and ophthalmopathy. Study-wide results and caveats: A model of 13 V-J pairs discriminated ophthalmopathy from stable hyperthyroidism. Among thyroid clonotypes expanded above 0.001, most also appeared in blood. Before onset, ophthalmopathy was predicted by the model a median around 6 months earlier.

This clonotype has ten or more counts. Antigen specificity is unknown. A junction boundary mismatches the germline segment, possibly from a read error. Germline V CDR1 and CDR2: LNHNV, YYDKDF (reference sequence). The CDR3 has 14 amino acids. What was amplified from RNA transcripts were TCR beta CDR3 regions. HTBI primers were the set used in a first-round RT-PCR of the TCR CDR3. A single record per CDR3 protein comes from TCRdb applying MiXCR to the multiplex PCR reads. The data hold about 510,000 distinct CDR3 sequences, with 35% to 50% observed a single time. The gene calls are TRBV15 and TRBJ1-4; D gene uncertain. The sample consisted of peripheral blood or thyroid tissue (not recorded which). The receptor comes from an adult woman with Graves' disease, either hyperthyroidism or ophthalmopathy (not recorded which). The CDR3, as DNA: TGTGCCACCAGCAGAGGTGACGCTAACGAAAAACTGTTTTTT. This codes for CATSRGDANEKLFF.